This TCR beta chain was recovered during a study of shared clonotypes between healthy human individuals. Deep-level assay runs were performed. Repertoires were generated with immunoSEQ multiplex PCR, while TCRdb's copy carries only in-frame clones and drops some. This repertoire shows 470,000 or so clones, about 84% found once; its top ten account for roughly an eighth. The CDR3 covers 13 residues. The germline V gene encodes CDR1 LNHDA and CDR2 SQIVND (reference sequence). V lost 5 bases to trimming and J lost 2 bases, with 9 bases between them. Each unsorted sample relied on about 90 million PBMCs as its source of genomic DNA.

This clonotype originated in a woman in her thirties or forties in good health. Some clones in this sample may be carry-over from other donors' samples. The sample consisted of PBMCs. The rearrangement links TRBV19 to TRBJ1-2; unclear D gene. CDR3 amino acids: CASSLQKNYGYTF. CDR3 nucleotides: TGTGCCAGTAGTCTCCAGAAGAACTATGGCTACACCTTC.